One and the same sample provided the 5 T cell receptor beta chains below, sequenced in a study of glioma-infiltrating T cells after dendritic cell vaccination. Indicated time point: after dendritic cell vaccination, including at tumor progression/relapse. Generated by immunoSEQ multiplex PCR, the TCRdb table keeps only in-frame clones and is missing some. Of about 94,000 clones in the sample, 65% to 85% were seen once. Sequencing was performed on blood, taken after dendritic cell vaccination. The receptors come from a human donor with glioblastoma.

The chain recombines TRBV2 with TRBJ2-2; a possible D gene is TRBD1 (5 bases). Germline values: CDR1 SNHLY, CDR2 FYNNEI. Trimming left V 4 bases short and J 7 bases short, with 10 bases between. This CDR3 is built from 13 residues. DNA of the CDR3: TGTGCCAGCAGTGTTCAGGGTGTCGGGGAGCTGTTTTTT. As protein: CASSVQGVGELFF.

This chain joins TRBV6-1 and TRBJ2-7; D possibly corresponds to TRBD1 (7 bases). V dropped 3 bases and J dropped 5 bases, with 20 bases sitting between them. The CDR3 is 16 residues long. Germline-derived CDR1 and CDR2 are MNHNS and SASEGT. CDR3 DNA: TGTGCCAGCAGTGATCCGGGGGTGACAGGGATAAACGAGCAGTACTTC. It translates to CASSDPGVTGINEQYF.

This rearrangement joins TRBV4-1 to TRBJ2-3; 7 bases line up with TRBD2. The length of the CDR3 is 16 residues. The junction had 10 bases not matched to a gene; V was cut back by 5 bases and J by 2 bases. Germline V CDR1 and CDR2: MGHRA, YSYEKL. Here the CDR3 reads CASSGAGDSYTDTQYF. CDR3 DNA sequence: TGCGCCAGCAGCGGGGCGGGAGACTCCTACACAGATACGCAGTATTTT.

The chain joins TRBV7-6 to TRBJ1-2; 7 bases are shared with TRBD1. The CDR3 length is 15 residues. The V segment lost 3 bases and the J segment 8 bases; nucleotides outside the gene matches: 12. The V gene's germline CDR1 is SGHVS and CDR2 FNYEAQ. The CDR3 loop reads CASSFTRDSTIGYTF. The CDR3 nucleotides read TGTGCCAGCAGCTTCACGAGGGACAGCACAATCGGCTACACCTTC.

This chain connects TRBV18 to TRBJ2-1; TRBD2 might be the D (6 bases). The CDR3 loop spans 16 amino acids. Per germline, CDR1 KGHSH and CDR2 LQKENI. The V and J ends lost 3 bases and 7 bases respectively, with 19 bases between them. Here the CDR3 reads CASSPLDTGAGNEQFF. The CDR3 DNA sequence: TGTGCCAGCTCACCTCTCGACACGGGAGCTGGGAATGAGCAGTTCTTC.